The 8 T cell receptor beta chains below were found in one sample sequenced in a study of blood T cells in healthy people across ages. The use of a sample-barcoded 5' primer and a J-beta primer mix characterized a second PCR of about 6 to 12 cycles. MiXCR was run by TCRdb on the 5' RACE reads, yielding one entry per CDR3 protein. The sample holds about 1.7 million distinct CDR3 sequences; over 25% are singletons and the top ten take 7% to 9%. Material: blood. The receptors were gathered from a woman younger than 45 in good health.

This clonotype was observed a handful of times. One junction end disagrees with the germline gene, perhaps due to a read error. The chain joins TRBV12-3 or TRBV12-4 to TRBJ1-5, with TRBD1 matching over 7 bases. CDR3 length: 15 residues. The CDR3 coding sequence is TGTGCCAGCACCCCTTCAGGGGGTAGCGATCAGCCCCAGCATTTT. Amino acid sequence: CASTPSGGSDQPQHF.

The chain joins TRBV10-1 to TRBJ1-1; perhaps TRBD1 as D (6 bases). The CDR3 consists of 15 residues. In germline, CDR1 is WNHNN, CDR2 SYGVQD (reference sequence). The V end lost 0 bases, the J end lost 0 bases, and 8 bases lay between the germline ends. CDR3 in DNA: TGCGCCAGCAGTGAGTCGTCAGGGGTGAACACTGAAGCTTTCTTT. Encoded protein: CASSESSGVNTEAFF.

This clonotype was seen only a few times. This chain joins TRBV20-1 and TRBJ1-6; the D gene is possibly TRBD1 (5 bases). The CDR3 runs to 13 residues. V was trimmed by 1 base and J by 10 bases, leaving 11 bases between them. The germline V gene has CDR1 DFQATT and CDR2 SNEGSKA (reference sequence). Written as DNA, the CDR3 is TGCAGTGCTAGAGGGCAGGGAGGGTCACCCCTCCACTTT. Translated, it gives CSARGQGGSPLHF.

A note on this clonotype: A much bigger clone sits one base away, suggesting this may be a read error. The V gene is TRBV5-5, the J gene TRBJ2-5, with 9 bases that match TRBD1. The germline gives CDR1 SGHKS, CDR2 YYEKEE (reference sequence). The CDR3 spans 15 residues. As DNA, the CDR3 is TGTGCCTGCAGCAGCACCGGGACAGGGTTCGAGACCCAGTACTTC. Translated: CACSSTGTGFETQYF.

This clonotype showed up just a few times. This sequence joins TRBV5-1 and TRBJ1-1; a weak D match, TRBD1 (5 bases). The CDR3 sequence is 16 residues long. The V end was cut by 0 bases, the J end by 4 bases, with 16 bases between. CDR1 SGHRS and CDR2 YFSETQ come from the germline V gene. CDR3 nucleotides: TGCGCCAGCAGCTTGGCCGGCGGGGGGGGAGGCACTGAAGCTTTCTTT. Translating gives CASSLAGGGGGTEAFF.

The table lists this clonotype with many counts. The CDR3: CSARTGEDGYTF. The CDR3 bases are TGCAGTGCCCGGACAGGGGAAGATGGCTACACCTTC. The V call is TRBV20-1, the J call TRBJ1-2, with 9 bases lining up with TRBD1. The V and J ends lost 6 bases and 6 bases, in that order; junction bases with no gene match: 5. Germline CDR1 and CDR2: DFQATT and SNEGSKA (reference sequence). CDR3 length: 12 residues.

This clonotype was found a few times. The chain has TRBV2 and TRBJ2-7; D is unresolved. CDR1 SNHLY and CDR2 FYNNEI come from the germline V gene. V was clipped by 4 bases and J by 3 bases, with 10 bases between them. The CDR3 runs to 13 residues. The chain's CDR3 is CASSVGSNYEQYF. The DNA of the CDR3 is TGTGCCAGCAGTGTTGGCTCGAACTACGAGCAGTACTTC.

The gene calls are TRBV28 and TRBJ1-2; no clear D. The CDR3 has 13 residues. Germline values: CDR1 MDHEN, CDR2 SYDVKM. The V gene lost 6 bases and the J gene lost 5 bases, with 13 bases spanning the gap. CDR3 DNA sequence: TGTGCCAGCAGACCGGGAACTTCATATGGCTACACCTTC. Its translation: CASRPGTSYGYTF.